This T cell receptor (beta chain) was profiled in a study of vaccination effects on CD4 cells after COVID-19. Sequencing was performed with immunoSEQ multiplex PCR; in TCRdb, only in-frame clones are kept and a portion is missing. Among tens of thousands of clones listed, around 70% were seen once. For this clone: Its antigen remains unknown.

Germline V gene lookup returns CDR1 SGHDT and CDR2 YYEEEE. Trimming removed 3 bases from V and 0 bases from J, with 13 bases in between. This CDR3 region has 16 residues. ViraFEST used viral peptide pools to expand antigen-specific CD4+ T cells before sequencing. Upon completion of 10 to 11 days in culture, CD4+ T cells were isolated. The receptor comes from a human donor who received a COVID-19 vaccine. The chain employs TRBV5-6 and TRBJ2-1, with D hard to call. The input for sequencing was CD4+ T cells from PBMCs cultured with HCoV-229E spike peptides, taken before COVID-19 vaccination. The CDR3: CASSSLTELSYNEQFF. The DNA of the CDR3 is TGTGCCAGCAGCTCCCTGACTGAACTCTCCTACAATGAGCAGTTCTTC.